Presented here are 21 T cell receptor beta chains from one specimen sequenced in a study of shared clonotypes between healthy human individuals. Clones were read by immunoSEQ multiplex PCR, and TCRdb kept only the in-frame ones, dropping some. The data contain roughly 2 million clones, around 96% of them singletons. It was CD45RO-negative cells, positively selected for CCR7, that made up naive CD8 cells, with terminally differentiated effector memory CD45RA+ cells excluded. The material sequenced was naive CD8+ T cells sorted from blood. The receptors were gathered from a man aged 18 to 30 in good health.

The rearrangement joins TRBV6-5 to TRBJ1-1, with D perhaps matching TRBD1 (5 bases). Germline CDR1 reads MNHEY; CDR2 reads SVGAGI. This CDR3 comprises 13 residues. The V and J ends lost 5 bases and 0 bases respectively, with 7 bases between them. The CDR3 here is CASSEGLNTEAFF. The CDR3, as DNA: TGTGCCAGCAGTGAGGGGTTGAACACTGAAGCTTTCTTT.

This clone occurred once. The genes are TRBV6-1 and TRBJ2-7, with 8 bases fitting TRBD2. Trimming cost V 4 bases and J 4 bases; bases outside gene matches: 9. This CDR3 spans 15 amino acids. CDR1 and CDR2 (germline): MNHNS, SASEGT. The CDR3 DNA reads as TGTGCCAGCAGTGCCGAGGTAGCGGGGACATACGAGCAGTACTTC. Its protein is CASSAEVAGTYEQYF.

This clone is a singleton in its sample. The chain is built from TRBV2 and TRBJ2-5; a possible D gene is TRBD2 (6 bases). Trimming cost V 10 bases and J 2 bases, with 17 bases left between them. CDR3 size: 14 residues. The V gene's germline CDR1 is SNHLY and CDR2 FYNNEI. CDR3 coding DNA: TGTGCCACAAAGGAGGGGAGGATTCAAGAGACCCAGTACTTC. Translated, it gives CATKEGRIQETQYF.

CDR3 coding DNA: TGTGCCAGTAAGGACAGGGGAGAAGATGTAGCTTTCTTT. It yields the protein CASKDRGEDVAFF. This rearrangement joins TRBV19 to TRBJ1-1; TRBD1 matches at 9 bases. V was clipped by 7 bases and J by 10 bases; unmatched bases: 10. The CDR3 runs to 13 residues. Germline V gives CDR1 LNHDA, CDR2 SQIVND (reference sequence).

This chain connects TRBV19 to TRBJ1-1, with unresolved D. Trimming shortened V by 4 bases and J by 1 base, and 13 bases separated the two germline ends. Germline CDR1 and CDR2: LNHDA and SQIVND (reference sequence). This CDR3 comprises 15 residues. The CDR3 loop is CASSSFPRSNTEAFF. DNA for the CDR3: TGTGCCAGTAGTAGTTTTCCGAGGTCGAACACTGAAGCTTTCTTT.

The chain has TRBV11-2 and TRBJ2-7; weak D call: TRBD1 (6 bases). The V and J ends lost 10 bases and 4 bases respectively, with 17 bases between them. The length of the CDR3 is 13 residues. CDR1 is SGHAT and CDR2 is FQNNGV in the germline V gene. The CDR3 DNA reads TGTGCCACCCGGGACACCGGGTGGTACGAGCAGTACTTC. This sequence encodes CATRDTGWYEQYF.

The chain joins TRBV2 to TRBJ2-1; 8 nucleotides match TRBD1. The CDR3 is made up of 14 amino acids. Germline CDR1 and CDR2: SNHLY and FYNNEI. V was clipped by 10 bases and J by 3 bases; unmatched bases: 8. DNA for the CDR3: TGTGCCACCTTAGACAGGGGCCTCTACAATGAGCAGTTCTTC. Its protein is CATLDRGLYNEQFF. Full variable domain (missing parts from reference TRBV2 and TRBJ2-1): EPEVTQTPSHQVTQMGQEVILRCVPISNHLYFYWYRQILGQKVEFLVSFYNNEISEKSEIFDDQFSVERPDGSNFTLKIRSTKLEDSAMYFCATLDRGLYNEQFFGPGTRLTVL.

V and J are TRBV9 and TRBJ2-2; TRBD1 is a possible D gene (5 bases). Trimming cost V 7 bases and J 4 bases, with 14 bases left between them. The CDR3 contains 14 residues. The germline CDR1 and CDR2 sequences are SGDLS and YYNGEE. CDR3 residues: CASESRAVTGELFF. CDR3 nucleotides: TGTGCCAGCGAGTCCAGGGCGGTCACCGGGGAGCTGTTTTTT. Combining the CDR3 with reference TRBV9 and TRBJ2-2 gives the whole variable domain DSGVTQTPKHLITATGQRVTLRCSPRSGDLSVYWYQQSLDQGLQFLIQYYNGEERAKGNILERFSAQQFPDLHSELNLSSLELGDSALYFCASESRAVTGELFFGEGSRLTVL.

The J gene is TRBJ1-6, the V gene TRBV12-5; D unclear. The germline CDR1 and CDR2 sequences are LGHNT and FRNRAP. The CDR3 runs to 17 residues. The V and J ends lost 5 bases and 0 bases respectively, with 14 bases between them. The CDR3 region is CASGPEWLSSYNSPLHF. The CDR3, as DNA: TGTGCTAGTGGTCCTGAGTGGCTAAGCTCCTATAATTCACCCCTCCACTTT.

The chain carries TRBV9 and TRBJ2-5; D gene unclear. Germline V gene data show CDR1 as SGDLS and CDR2 as YYNGEE. V was shortened by 4 bases and J by 1 base, with 14 bases between the two germline ends. The CDR3 is 15 residues long. The CDR3 loop is CASSPPNGRQETQYF. The CDR3 DNA reads as TGTGCCAGCAGCCCCCCCAACGGGCGCCAAGAGACCCAGTACTTC.

The chain joins TRBV10-2 to TRBJ2-7, with TRBD1 as a possible D gene (6 bases). V shed 6 bases and J shed 6 bases, with 12 bases lying between them. The CDR3 extends over 12 amino acids. From germline, CDR1 is WSHSY and CDR2 SAAADI. The CDR3 nucleotides are TGCGCCAGCAGGTCAGGGGAACTCGAGCAGTACTTC. It yields the protein CASRSGELEQYF.

The chain couples TRBV5-4 to TRBJ1-4; no clear D gene. The CDR3 has 14 residues. CDR1 is SGHNT, CDR2 YYREEE, per germline (reference sequence). V gave up 0 bases and J gave up 5 bases, with 8 bases separating them. The CDR3 nucleotides are TGTGCCAGCAGCTTGGGACGGTCCAATGAAAAACTGTTTTTT. Its translation is CASSLGRSNEKLFF.

This clone was counted once. This rearrangement joins TRBV14 to TRBJ2-3; no firm D call. Germline CDR1 reads SGHDN; CDR2 reads FVKESK. V dropped 0 bases and J dropped 2 bases, with 15 bases sitting between them. This CDR3 comprises 17 residues. CDR3 residues: CASSQEMIGLYTDTQYF. The CDR3 DNA sequence: TGTGCCAGCAGCCAAGAGATGATCGGGTTATACACAGATACGCAGTATTTT.

The chain has TRBV30 and TRBJ2-1, with 9 bases lining up with TRBD2. The CDR3 totals 15 residues. V was clipped by 2 bases and J by 2 bases; unmatched bases: 4. The germline V gene has CDR1 GTSNPN and CDR2 SVGIG (reference sequence). In DNA form, the CDR3 reads TGTGCCTGGAGTCTTGGCGGGGGGGCCTACAATGAGCAGTTCTTC. This encodes CAWSLGGGAYNEQFF.

The table lists this clone with a count of one. This sequence joins TRBV18 and TRBJ1-2, with TRBD1 as a possible D gene (5 bases). The CDR3 has 15 residues. Germline-derived CDR1 and CDR2 are KGHSH and LQKENI. V was shortened by 3 bases and J by 0 bases, with 11 bases between the two germline ends. In DNA, the CDR3 is TGTGCCAGCTCACCCAGGGACGGAGCTAACTATGGCTACACCTTC. Amino acid sequence: CASSPRDGANYGYTF. Filled out from reference TRBV18 and TRBJ1-2, the complete variable domain reads NAGVMQNPRHLVRRRGQEARLRCSPMKGHSHVYWYRQLPEEGLKFMVYLQKENIIDESGMPKERFSAEFPKEGPSILRIQQVVRGDSAAYFCASSPRDGANYGYTFGSGTRLTVV.

The rearrangement uses TRBV2 and TRBJ2-6, with TRBD1 matching over 8 bases. The CDR3 is 16 amino acids. Trimming took 8 bases from V and 0 from J; bases not matched to a gene: 6. The germline CDR1 and CDR2 sequences are SNHLY and FYNNEI. CDR3 nucleotides: TGTGCCAGCTTGGCGGGACAGGACTCTGGGGCCAACGTCCTGACTTTC. This gives the protein CASLAGQDSGANVLTF.

The chain combines TRBV14 with TRBJ2-3; perhaps TRBD2 as D (6 bases). The ends were cut back, 4 bases at V and 4 bases at J, with 9 bases in the middle. Germline CDR1 is SGHDN and CDR2 is FVKESK. CDR3 length equals 13 residues. CDR3 DNA: TGTGCCAGCAGCCCTATAGCGGCAGATACGCAGTATTTT. Translation: CASSPIAADTQYF.

The CDR3 here is CASSSLAGEIPRNEQFF. CDR3 nucleotides: TGTGCCAGCAGCTCCCTAGCGGGAGAGATCCCTAGGAATGAGCAGTTCTTC. The rearrangement uses TRBV7-9 and TRBJ2-1; 10 bases align to TRBD2. Unmatched junction bases numbered 13, after V lost 4 bases and J lost 7 bases. Germline V lookup: CDR1 SEHNR, CDR2 FQNEAQ (reference sequence). This CDR3 region has 17 residues.

The rearrangement joins TRBV19 to TRBJ2-7, with 7 bases matching TRBD2. The germline V gene has CDR1 LNHDA and CDR2 SQIVND (reference sequence). The CDR3 has 14 residues. Trimming cost V 0 bases and J 2 bases; bases outside gene matches: 1. For the CDR3, the DNA is TGTGCCAGTAGTATAGAGGGACTACCCTACGAGCAGTACTTC. This translates into CASSIEGLPYEQYF.

The rearrangement uses TRBV19 and TRBJ1-6, with 11 bases lining up with TRBD1. CDR1 and CDR2 (germline): LNHDA, SQIVND (reference sequence). CDR3 length: 17 amino acids. V lost 6 bases and J lost 10; bases outside the gene matches: 14. The CDR3 DNA reads as TGTGCCAGTAGCCCCGGGGATGGGGACAGGGGGGGATCACCCCTCCACTTT. This encodes CASSPGDGDRGGSPLHF.

The CDR3 sequence: CASSLAVSGGLVGELFF. The CDR3, as DNA: TGTGCCAGCAGCTTAGCTGTTAGCGGGGGGCTAGTCGGGGAGCTGTTTTTT. The genes are TRBV11-2 and TRBJ2-2; TRBD2 matches 10 bases. Trimming took 1 base from V and 7 from J; bases not matched to a gene: 9. Per germline, CDR1 SGHAT and CDR2 FQNNGV. The CDR3 has 17 amino acids.